This entry describes one TCR beta chain. The data were obtained in a study of blood T cell repertoires in COVID-19. Study summary: The samples span acute and convalescent COVID-19 from the United States, Italy and Spain. T cells, B-cell-depleted T cells, or PBMCs provided the cDNA or gDNA that served as material.

Original processing methods: Estimation of nucleated cell counts was performed using reference gene primer amplification. The data were produced by immunoSEQ multiplex PCR, yet TCRdb's version contains in-frame clones alone and is incomplete. V, J and clone size derive from that table, while D and trimming were established from the DNA sequence. The sample lists 53,000 or so clones; around 76% were seen once. The CDR3 has 15 amino acids. The V end was cut by 2 bases, the J end by 4 bases, with 13 bases between. Germline CDR1 SGHKS, CDR2 YYEKEE (reference sequence). This receptor was identified in a man aged 45-65 years with active or convalescent COVID-19. Sample: peripheral blood. The chain employs TRBV5-5 and TRBJ2-1; the D gene is possibly TRBD2 (6 bases). The CDR3 protein is CASSFYSGGYNEQFF. The CDR3 coding sequence is TGTGCCAGCAGCTTTTATTCCGGAGGGTACAATGAGCAGTTCTTC.